Below are 25 T cell receptor beta chains sequenced from a single sample in a study of cytomegalovirus exposure and HLA in healthy donors. A multiplex PCR was run with 60 Vbeta primers and 13 Jbeta primers. This table comes from immunoSEQ multiplex PCR, and its TCRdb copy is limited to in-frame clones, with some not included. This table holds some 150,000 clones, around four fifths found once. Sample: PBMCs. These receptor sequences come from a woman under 30 in good health and CMV-seronegative.

The J gene is TRBJ1-1, the V gene TRBV11-2, with 8 bases identical to TRBD1. This CDR3 has 15 amino acids. CDR1 SGHAT and CDR2 FQNNGV come from the germline V gene. J was trimmed by 2 bases and V by 5 bases; bases with no gene match: 7. The CDR3 spells CASSDRTGTNTEAFF. The CDR3, as DNA: TGTGCCAGCAGCGACCGGACAGGGACTAACACTGAAGCTTTCTTT.

This chain joins TRBV28 and TRBJ2-3, with TRBD1 identical over 9 bases. Germline CDR1 MDHEN, CDR2 SYDVKM. There are 14 residues in the CDR3. J was trimmed by 5 bases and V by 4 bases; bases with no gene match: 4. The CDR3 region has the DNA TGTGCCAGCAGTTCCCCGACAGGGGGAGATACGCAGTATTTT. This gives the protein CASSSPTGGDTQYF.

The sample holds one count of this clone. The chain recombines TRBV9 with TRBJ2-3; D might be TRBD2 (5 bases). CDR3 length equals 12 residues. Germline lookup yields CDR1 SGDLS and CDR2 YYNGEE. V lost 3 bases to trimming and J lost 6 bases, with 8 bases between them. The CDR3 reads CASSEPGDTQYF. Written as DNA, the CDR3 is TGTGCCAGCAGCGAACCGGGGGATACGCAGTATTTT.

V and J are TRBV19 and TRBJ2-7; TRBD1 might be the D (7 bases). This CDR3 comprises 13 residues. The ends were cut back, 7 bases at V and 2 bases at J, with 12 bases in the middle. CDR1 LNHDA and CDR2 SQIVND come from the germline V gene (reference sequence). The CDR3 here is CASMEGATYEQYF. DNA for the CDR3: TGTGCCAGTATGGAGGGGGCAACCTACGAGCAGTACTTC.

The chain is built from TRBV28 and TRBJ2-6, with TRBD1 identical over 10 bases. Per the germline V gene, CDR1 is MDHEN and CDR2 is SYDVKM. The length of the CDR3 is 17 residues. J gave up 4 bases and V 6 bases, and 9 bases lay outside the gene matches. CDR3 amino acids: CASRRDRGLKGANVLTF. CDR3 coding DNA: TGTGCCAGCAGGCGGGACAGGGGTTTGAAAGGGGCCAACGTCCTGACTTTC.

This clone has a single count. The chain carries TRBV18 and TRBJ2-3; no clear D gene. In germline, CDR1 is KGHSH, CDR2 LQKENI. The CDR3 has 16 amino acids. The germline V and J ends were trimmed by 6 bases and 5 bases, with 21 bases remaining between them. The CDR3 sequence is CASSYGRQPGRDTQYF. CDR3 sequence (DNA): TGTGCCAGCTCGTATGGGCGCCAGCCCGGCAGAGATACGCAGTATTTT.

This rearrangement joins TRBV5-1 to TRBJ1-1; TRBD1 is a possible D gene (6 bases). Per germline, CDR1 SGHRS and CDR2 YFSETQ. V shed 2 bases and J shed 4 bases, with 12 bases lying between them. This CDR3 comprises 14 residues. The DNA for the CDR3 is TGCGCCAGCAGCTTTGGGGAGGGGGGCACTGAAGCTTTCTTT. As protein: CASSFGEGGTEAFF.

This chain connects TRBV4-1 to TRBJ1-1, with no clear D. V was clipped by 4 bases and J by 1 base, with 10 bases between them. The CDR3 is made up of 14 amino acids. Germline lookup yields CDR1 MGHRA and CDR2 YSYEKL. The CDR3 DNA follows: TGCGCCAGCAGCCCGCGGGCGAAGAACACTGAAGCTTTCTTT. This codes for CASSPRAKNTEAFF.

Notes on this clone: At one end, the junction sequence differs from germline, possibly due to a read error. V usage is TRBV7-9 and J usage is TRBJ2-3; D is possibly TRBD2 (5 bases). This CDR3 has 18 residues. Germline assignment: CDR1 SEHNR and CDR2 FQNEAQ (reference sequence). In DNA, the CDR3 is TGTTCCAGCAGCCTCCGGGATCCCGGATTCTCAAGCACAGATACGCAGTATTTT. It encodes CSSSLRDPGFSSTDTQYF.

The chain joins TRBV14 to TRBJ1-1; the match to TRBD1 covers 9 bases. The CDR3 sequence is 16 residues long. The ends lost 4 bases at V and 5 bases at J; junction bases unmatched: 11. The germline CDR1 and CDR2 sequences are SGHDN and FVKESK. For the CDR3, the DNA is TGTGCCAGCAGCCGAAGGACAGGGGATCGAGGAACTGAAGCTTTCTTT. Translation gives CASSRRTGDRGTEAFF.

This clone is a singleton in its sample. The chain employs TRBV2 and TRBJ2-3; D gene uncertain. V was shortened by 3 bases and J by 0 bases, with 10 bases between the two germline ends. This CDR3 spans 15 amino acids. Germline V CDR1 and CDR2: SNHLY, FYNNEI. The chain's CDR3 is CASSEESTSTDTQYF. The CDR3 DNA sequence: TGTGCCAGCAGTGAGGAGTCAACTAGCACAGATACGCAGTATTTT.

This clone was found a few times. This sequence joins TRBV2 and TRBJ1-6, with D hard to call. The CDR3 runs to 13 residues. Trimming removed 8 bases from V and 5 bases from J, with 10 bases in between. The V gene's germline CDR1 is SNHLY and CDR2 FYNNEI. CDR3 sequence (DNA): TGTGCCAGCGCCTGGGCTGATAATTCACCCCTCCACTTT. Encoded protein: CASAWADNSPLHF.

V gene TRBV7-9 combines with J gene TRBJ2-5, with a weak D call TRBD2 (5 bases). The CDR3 sequence is 13 residues long. Germline loops: CDR1 SEHNR, CDR2 FQNEAQ (reference sequence). Trimming took 1 base from V and 7 from J, leaving 10 bases between them. The CDR3 protein is CASSLVGGRTQYF. The DNA of the CDR3 is TGTGCCAGCAGCTTAGTGGGCGGGCGGACCCAGTACTTC.

The V and J genes are TRBV7-9 and TRBJ1-1, with D possibly being TRBD1 (5 bases). Deletions cut 3 bases from V and 8 bases from J, with 10 bases between. The length of the CDR3 is 12 residues. The germline V gene encodes CDR1 SEHNR and CDR2 FQNEAQ (reference sequence). CDR3 DNA: TGTGCCAGCAGCTTCACAGGACGGGAAGCTTTCTTT. Residues: CASSFTGREAFF.

The chain combines TRBV6-1 with TRBJ1-2; a weak D match, TRBD1 (6 bases). This CDR3 is 13 amino acids long. Between the trimmed V and J ends, which lost 6 bases and 4 bases, there was a span of 12 bases. Germline V gene sequence: CDR1 MNHNS, CDR2 SASEGT. DNA of the CDR3: TGTGCCAGCAGGTCAGGGGAAGCCTATGGCTACACCTTC. Protein sequence: CASRSGEAYGYTF.

This chain joins TRBV18 and TRBJ2-5, with 8 positions matching TRBD1. V gave up 4 bases and J gave up 1 base; unmatched junction bases: 5. Germline V gene lookup returns CDR1 KGHSH and CDR2 LQKENI. The CDR3 is 15 residues long. CDR3 nucleotides: TGTGCCAGCTCACGCGGCGACAGGGGCCAAGAGACCCAGTACTTC. Translation: CASSRGDRGQETQYF.

The chain uses TRBV6-5 and TRBJ2-6; D is unresolved. Trimming pared 0 bases from V and 2 bases from J, leaving 8 bases between. This CDR3 has 16 residues. From germline, CDR1 is MNHEY and CDR2 SVGAGI. CDR3 protein: CASSYSMSTGANVLTF. The DNA of the CDR3 is TGTGCCAGCAGTTACTCGATGTCTACTGGGGCCAACGTCCTGACTTTC.

As to this clone: The junction and the germline gene differ at one end; a read error may be behind it. The chain is built from TRBV5-1 and TRBJ2-3, with 7 bases identical to TRBD1. Germline CDR1 reads SGHRS; CDR2 reads YFSETQ. This CDR3 spans 16 amino acids. Here the CDR3 DNA reads TGCGCCAGCAGCTTGGCCAGAGGGGGCCTGACAGATACGCCGTATTTT. It codes for CASSLARGGLTDTPYF.

The chain employs TRBV19 and TRBJ2-1, with a weak D call TRBD1 (5 bases). In germline, CDR1 is LNHDA, CDR2 SQIVND (reference sequence). CDR3 size: 13 residues. Trimming shortened V by 1 base and J by 12 bases, and 13 bases separated the two germline ends. CDR3 amino acids: CASSIVQGKGQFF. DNA of the CDR3: TGTGCCAGTAGTATAGTGCAGGGTAAGGGGCAGTTCTTC.

The CDR3: CASMAWQGNSPLHF. CDR3 nucleotide sequence: TGTGCCAGCATGGCTTGGCAGGGAAATTCACCCCTCCACTTT. The V gene is TRBV28, the J gene TRBJ1-6; tentative D call: TRBD1 (5 bases). The CDR3 runs to 14 residues. CDR1 MDHEN and CDR2 SYDVKM come from the germline V gene. V was clipped by 7 bases and J by 7 bases, with 14 bases between them.

The gene calls are TRBV7-6 and TRBJ1-1; weak D call: TRBD1 (6 bases). Germline V CDR1 and CDR2: SGHVS, FNYEAQ. The CDR3 consists of 16 residues. The V and J ends lost 3 bases and 1 base respectively, with 15 bases between them. For the CDR3, the DNA is TGTGCCAGCAGCTTGTCAACAGGGTATGCGAACACTGAAGCTTTCTTT. Translation: CASSLSTGYANTEAFF.

The chain combines TRBV4-2 with TRBJ2-3, with 8 bases fitting TRBD2. This CDR3 contains 16 residues. V dropped 4 bases and J dropped 1; count of bases not matched to a gene: 7. The V gene's germline CDR1 is LGHNA and CDR2 YNFKEQ. CDR3 nucleotides: TGTGCCAGCAGCCCCCTAGCGGGCCGGGGCACAGATACGCAGTATTTT. It codes for CASSPLAGRGTDTQYF.

The rearrangement uses TRBV10-3 and TRBJ2-1; D unresolved. Germline values: CDR1 ENHRY, CDR2 SYGVKD. CDR3 size: 13 residues. The V gene lost 0 bases and the J gene lost 9 bases, with 9 bases spanning the gap. The CDR3 reads CAISESFSGEQFF. The CDR3 nucleotides are TGTGCCATCAGTGAGTCCTTTAGTGGTGAGCAGTTCTTC.

J is TRBJ1-2 and V is TRBV9, with TRBD1 identical over 7 bases. The CDR3 is 14 residues long. The J segment lost 5 bases and the V segment lost 3 bases, leaving 7 bases of the junction unmatched. Germline CDR1 and CDR2: SGDLS and YYNGEE. CDR3 bases: TGTGCCAGCAGCGCTCGACAGGGTCTGTATGGCTACACCTTC. This gives the protein CASSARQGLYGYTF.

CDR3 in DNA: TGTGCCAGCTCACCAGGACAGGGCAGCGATAAATCCGGGGAGCTGTTTTTT. This sequence encodes CASSPGQGSDKSGELFF. The chain carries TRBV18 and TRBJ2-2; TRBD1 agrees at 8 bases. The CDR3 sequence is 17 residues long. The germline V gene has CDR1 KGHSH and CDR2 LQKENI. The V and J ends lost 2 bases and 6 bases, in that order; junction bases with no gene match: 11.